Below, 10 T cell receptor beta chains from the same sample are listed, as sequenced in a study of blood T cell repertoires in COVID-19. TCRdb keeps only in-frame clones here, not all; method: immunoSEQ multiplex PCR. The sample has more than 300,000 clones, under 90% seen once; the top ten hold 1.5% to 2%. Sequencing used peripheral blood. Receptor source: a woman aged 25 to 45 with COVID-19, enrolled during active disease.

The J gene is TRBJ2-7, the V gene TRBV6-1; 7 nucleotides match TRBD1. V gave up 1 base and J gave up 6 bases; unmatched junction bases: 6. In germline, CDR1 is MNHNS, CDR2 SASEGT. This CDR3 has 14 residues. This CDR3 is CASSEGQGPREQYV. The CDR3 DNA follows: TGTGCCAGCAGTGAAGGACAGGGTCCCCGCGAGCAGTACGTC.

The chain joins TRBV7-9 to TRBJ1-6; 10 nucleotides align to TRBD1. CDR1 and CDR2 (germline): SEHNR, FQNEAQ (reference sequence). The CDR3 covers 14 residues. The J segment lost 10 bases and the V segment lost 5 bases, leaving 5 bases of the junction unmatched. Written as DNA, the CDR3 is TGTGCCAGCAGCGAGGGGACAGGGGACTCACCCCTCCACTTT. Amino acids: CASSEGTGDSPLHF.

The rearrangement uses TRBV6-1 and TRBJ2-2, with 7 bases identical to TRBD1. Germline V gene lookup returns CDR1 MNHNS and CDR2 SASEGT. The CDR3 runs 16 residues. Trimming cost V 0 bases and J 6 bases; bases outside gene matches: 7. CDR3 protein: CASSEARGLGSGELFF. CDR3 sequence (DNA): TGTGCCAGCAGTGAAGCGAGGGGGCTGGGTTCCGGGGAGCTGTTTTTT.

The V gene is TRBV27, the J gene TRBJ1-1; a weak D match, TRBD1 (5 bases). The CDR3 is 20 residues long. CDR1 is MNHEY and CDR2 is SMNVEV in the germline V gene (reference sequence). V lost 2 bases and J lost 2, with 27 bases in between. The CDR3 is CASSLDGIVREPGLNTEAFF. The DNA of the CDR3 is TGTGCCAGCAGTTTAGATGGTATTGTCAGGGAACCGGGACTCAACACTGAAGCTTTCTTT.

The chain links TRBV18 to TRBJ2-1; D call uncertain. CDR1 is KGHSH, CDR2 LQKENI, per germline. This CDR3 region has 13 residues. Trimming pared 5 bases from V and 1 base from J, leaving 6 bases between. The CDR3 nucleotides read TGTGCCAGCTCAGTAGTTTCCTACAATGAGCAGTTCTTC. Translated, it gives CASSVVSYNEQFF.

This sequence joins TRBV11-2 and TRBJ1-1; 12 positions agree with TRBD1. Germline trimming cut 5 bases from V and 6 bases from J; bases unmatched to any gene: 13. The CDR3 covers 17 residues. The germline V gene encodes CDR1 SGHAT and CDR2 FQNNGV. CDR3 nucleotide sequence: TGTGCCAGCAGCCGAAACCCGGGACAGGGGGCGTATGCTGAAGCTTTCTTT. As protein: CASSRNPGQGAYAEAFF.

V gene TRBV24-1 combines with J gene TRBJ1-5, with TRBD1 as a possible D gene (6 bases). Germline V gene sequence: CDR1 KGHDR, CDR2 SFDVKD. This CDR3 has 14 amino acids. Trimming removed 5 bases at V and 4 bases at J, with 11 bases between. The CDR3 sequence is CATSAGALNQPQHF. The CDR3 DNA follows: TGTGCCACCAGTGCAGGGGCTCTGAATCAGCCCCAGCATTTT.

The chain is built from TRBV18 and TRBJ2-5; no clear D. Trimming removed 2 bases from V and 2 bases from J, with 6 bases in between. CDR3 length: 13 amino acids. The germline gives CDR1 KGHSH, CDR2 LQKENI. The CDR3 here is CASSPNFQETQYF. DNA of the CDR3: TGTGCCAGCTCACCAAACTTTCAAGAGACCCAGTACTTC.

V gene TRBV24-1 combines with J gene TRBJ2-1; D gene uncertain. This CDR3 has 11 residues. V was clipped by 7 bases and J by 6 bases, with 6 bases between them. Germline values: CDR1 KGHDR, CDR2 SFDVKD. In nucleotides, the CDR3 is TGTGCCACCAGCCAGCGCAATGAGCAGTTCTTC. It translates to CATSQRNEQFF.

This chain uses TRBV6-5 with TRBJ1-3; D is possibly TRBD1 (6 bases). V gave up 6 bases and J gave up 5 bases, with 14 bases separating them. This CDR3 is 14 amino acids long. The germline CDR1 and CDR2 sequences are MNHEY and SVGAGI. The CDR3 DNA reads TGTGCCAGCAGCCCCAACAGGGATCGAAACACCATATATTTT. This encodes CASSPNRDRNTIYF.